This T cell receptor (beta chain) was identified during a study of cytomegalovirus exposure and HLA in healthy donors. Study results and limitations: V- and J-gene trimming in TCR beta was tied to a missense DCLRE1C variant by an analysis performed later. The study flagged approximately 180 TCR beta chains as cytomegalovirus-associated.

This clone was observed a single time. What it binds is not known. Likely unrecorded immune exposures existed in these nominally healthy donors. Amplification used 60 Vbeta primers and 13 Jbeta primers. Sequenced by immunoSEQ multiplex PCR; TCRdb stores in-frame clones only, minus some. The data contain 220,000 or so clones, around 80% of them singletons. The receptor's source is a man over 45 in good health and CMV-seronegative. The sequencing input was PBMCs.

CDR3 amino acids: CASAGRAEGTGEQFF. CDR3 DNA: TGTGCCAGCGCCGGGAGGGCCGAAGGGACTGGCGAGCAGTTCTTC. The V gene is TRBV2, the J gene TRBJ2-1; TRBD2 agrees at 8 bases. J lost 10 bases, V lost 8 bases, and 16 bases had no gene match. CDR3 length: 15 amino acids. Per the germline V gene, CDR1 is SNHLY and CDR2 is FYNNEI.